This T cell receptor beta chain was recovered during a study of response to subunit inactivated influenza vaccine. From the RT-PCR reads, TCRdb called clonotypes with MiXCR, one entry per CDR3 protein. The sample includes fewer than 750,000 distinct CDR3 sequences, 14% of them seen just once. The CDR3 extends over 14 amino acids. The germline CDR1 and CDR2 sequences are SEHNR and FQNEAQ (reference sequence). Trimming removed 2 bases from V and 3 bases from J, with 9 bases in between. The source of this sequence is a man in his forties or fifties who received an inactivated influenza vaccine. The chain couples TRBV7-9 to TRBJ2-3, with no clear D. This sample comprised PBMCs from blood, obtained 11 to 12 days after vaccination. The CDR3 sequence is CASSLWGTTDTQYF. DNA of the CDR3: TGTGCCAGCAGCTTATGGGGTACTACAGATACGCAGTATTTT.